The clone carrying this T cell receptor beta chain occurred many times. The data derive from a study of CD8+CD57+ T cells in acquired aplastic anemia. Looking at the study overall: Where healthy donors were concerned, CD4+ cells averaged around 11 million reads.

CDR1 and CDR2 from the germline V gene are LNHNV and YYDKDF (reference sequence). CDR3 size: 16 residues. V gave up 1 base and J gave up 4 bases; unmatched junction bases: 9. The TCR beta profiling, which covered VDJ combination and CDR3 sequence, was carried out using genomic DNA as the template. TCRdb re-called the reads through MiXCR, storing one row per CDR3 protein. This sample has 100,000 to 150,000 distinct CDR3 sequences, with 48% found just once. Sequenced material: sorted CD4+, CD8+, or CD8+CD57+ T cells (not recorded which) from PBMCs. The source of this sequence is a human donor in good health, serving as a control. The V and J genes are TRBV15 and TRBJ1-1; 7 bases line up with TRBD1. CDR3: CATSRGPTGSTTEAFF. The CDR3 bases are TGTGCCACCAGCAGAGGCCCGACAGGGAGTACCACTGAAGCTTTCTTT.